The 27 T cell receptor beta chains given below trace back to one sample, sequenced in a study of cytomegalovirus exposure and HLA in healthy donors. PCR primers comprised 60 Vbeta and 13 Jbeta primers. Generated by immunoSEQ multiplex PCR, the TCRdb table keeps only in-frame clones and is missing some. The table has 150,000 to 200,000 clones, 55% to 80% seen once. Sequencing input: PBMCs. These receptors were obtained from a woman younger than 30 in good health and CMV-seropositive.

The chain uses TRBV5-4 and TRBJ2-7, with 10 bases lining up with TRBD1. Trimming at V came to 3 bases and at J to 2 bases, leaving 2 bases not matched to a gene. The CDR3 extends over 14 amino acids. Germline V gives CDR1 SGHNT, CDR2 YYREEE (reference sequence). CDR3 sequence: CASSSGTGAYEQYF. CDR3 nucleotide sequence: TGTGCCAGCAGCTCCGGGACAGGGGCCTACGAGCAGTACTTC.

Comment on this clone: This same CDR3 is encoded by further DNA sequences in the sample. The CDR3 DNA is TGCAGCGTTGATCGCGGCAATGAGCAGTTCTTC. Its protein product is CSVDRGNEQFF. The rearrangement joins TRBV29-1 to TRBJ2-1, with D hard to call. From germline, CDR1 is SQVTM and CDR2 ANQGSEA. Between the trimmed V and J ends, which lost 3 bases and 6 bases, there was a span of 6 bases. The length of the CDR3 is 11 residues.

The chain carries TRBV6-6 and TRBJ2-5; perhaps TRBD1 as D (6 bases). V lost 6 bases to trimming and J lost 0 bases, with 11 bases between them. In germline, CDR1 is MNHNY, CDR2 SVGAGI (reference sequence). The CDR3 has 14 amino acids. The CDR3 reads CASRDSGNQETQYF. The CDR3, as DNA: TGTGCCAGCAGGGACAGTGGGAACCAAGAGACCCAGTACTTC.

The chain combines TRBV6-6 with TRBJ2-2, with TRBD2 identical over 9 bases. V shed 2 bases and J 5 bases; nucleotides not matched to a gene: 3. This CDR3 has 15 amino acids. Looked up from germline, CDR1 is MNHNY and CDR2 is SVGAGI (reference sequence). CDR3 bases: TGTGCCAGCAGTTACCTAGCGGGAAAAACCGGGGAGCTGTTTTTT. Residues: CASSYLAGKTGELFF.

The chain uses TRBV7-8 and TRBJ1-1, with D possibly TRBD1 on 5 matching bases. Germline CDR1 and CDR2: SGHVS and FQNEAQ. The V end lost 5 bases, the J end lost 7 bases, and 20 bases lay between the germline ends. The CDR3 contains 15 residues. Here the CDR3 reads CASSPYRATGVEAFF. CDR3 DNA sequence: TGTGCCAGCAGCCCCTACCGCGCAACGGGGGTTGAAGCTTTCTTT.

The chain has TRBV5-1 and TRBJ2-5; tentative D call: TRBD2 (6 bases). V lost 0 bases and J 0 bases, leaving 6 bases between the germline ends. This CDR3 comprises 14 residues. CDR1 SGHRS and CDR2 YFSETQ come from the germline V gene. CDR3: CASSLGTNQETQYF. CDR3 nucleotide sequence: TGCGCCAGCAGCTTGGGGACTAACCAAGAGACCCAGTACTTC.

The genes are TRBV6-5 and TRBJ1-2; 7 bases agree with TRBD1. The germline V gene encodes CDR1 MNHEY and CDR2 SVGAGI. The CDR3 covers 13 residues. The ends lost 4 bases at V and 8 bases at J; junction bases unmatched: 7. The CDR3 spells CASSSYSGGGYTF. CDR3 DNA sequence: TGTGCCAGCAGTTCCTATTCAGGGGGAGGCTACACCTTC.

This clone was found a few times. CDR3 in amino acids: CASSQASGYSYNEQFF. The CDR3 nucleotides are TGCGCCAGCAGCCAGGCATCGGGGTATTCCTACAATGAGCAGTTCTTC. The chain joins TRBV4-3 to TRBJ2-1; D is perhaps TRBD2 (5 bases). CDR3 length: 16 amino acids. In germline, CDR1 is LGHNA, CDR2 YSLEER. V was clipped by 3 bases and J by 1 base, with 13 bases between them.

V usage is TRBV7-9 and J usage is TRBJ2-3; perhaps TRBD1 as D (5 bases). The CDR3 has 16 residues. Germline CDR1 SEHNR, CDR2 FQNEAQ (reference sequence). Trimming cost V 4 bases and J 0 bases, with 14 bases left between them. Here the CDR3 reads CASSSFRRASTDTQYF. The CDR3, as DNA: TGTGCCAGCAGCTCCTTTCGCAGGGCAAGCACAGATACGCAGTATTTT.

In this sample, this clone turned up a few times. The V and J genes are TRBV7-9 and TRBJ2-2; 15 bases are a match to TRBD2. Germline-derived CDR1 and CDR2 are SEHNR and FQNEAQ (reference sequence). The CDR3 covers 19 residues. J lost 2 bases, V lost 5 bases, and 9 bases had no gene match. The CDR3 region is CASSLQPGLAGGNTGELFF. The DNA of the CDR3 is TGTGCCAGCAGCCTCCAGCCGGGACTAGCGGGAGGTAACACCGGGGAGCTGTTTTTT.

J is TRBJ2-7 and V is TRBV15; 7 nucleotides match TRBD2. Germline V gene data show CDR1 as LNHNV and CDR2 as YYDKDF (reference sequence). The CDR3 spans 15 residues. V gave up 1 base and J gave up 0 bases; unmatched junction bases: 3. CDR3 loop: CATSRVSGNSYEQYF. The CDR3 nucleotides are TGTGCCACCAGCAGAGTAAGCGGGAACTCCTACGAGCAGTACTTC.

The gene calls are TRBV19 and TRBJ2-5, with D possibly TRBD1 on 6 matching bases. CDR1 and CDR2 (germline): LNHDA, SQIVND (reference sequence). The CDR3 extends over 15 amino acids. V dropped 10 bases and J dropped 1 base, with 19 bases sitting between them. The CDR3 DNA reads TGTGCCATCCAACCAGGGGTCGTATTCCAAGAGACCCAGTACTTC. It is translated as CAIQPGVVFQETQYF.

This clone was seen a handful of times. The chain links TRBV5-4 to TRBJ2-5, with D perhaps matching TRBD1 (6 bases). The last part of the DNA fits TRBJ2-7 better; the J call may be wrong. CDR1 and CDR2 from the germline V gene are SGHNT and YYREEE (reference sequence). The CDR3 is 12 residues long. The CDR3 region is CASSQGGYEQYF. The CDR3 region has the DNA TGTGCCAGCAGCCAAGGGGGTTACGAGCAGTACTTC.

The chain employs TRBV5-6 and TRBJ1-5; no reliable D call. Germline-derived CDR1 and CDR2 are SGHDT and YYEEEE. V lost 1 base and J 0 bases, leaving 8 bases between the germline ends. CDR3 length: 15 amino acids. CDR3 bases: TGTGCCAGCAGCTTGTTCGGTTATAGCAATCAGCCCCAGCATTTT. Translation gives CASSLFGYSNQPQHF.

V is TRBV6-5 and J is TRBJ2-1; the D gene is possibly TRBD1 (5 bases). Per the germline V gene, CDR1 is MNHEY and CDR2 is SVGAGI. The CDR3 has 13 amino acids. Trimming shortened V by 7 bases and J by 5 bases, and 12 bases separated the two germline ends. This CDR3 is CASTSREHNEQFF. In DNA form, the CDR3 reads TGTGCCAGCACGTCCAGGGAACACAATGAGCAGTTCTTC.

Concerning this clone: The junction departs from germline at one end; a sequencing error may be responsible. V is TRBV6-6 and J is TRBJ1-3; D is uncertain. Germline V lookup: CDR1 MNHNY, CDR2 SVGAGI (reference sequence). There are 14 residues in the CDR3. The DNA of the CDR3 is TGTGCCAGCAGTTACGGGTTGGCAGGAAACAGCATATATTTT. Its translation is CASSYGLAGNSIYF.

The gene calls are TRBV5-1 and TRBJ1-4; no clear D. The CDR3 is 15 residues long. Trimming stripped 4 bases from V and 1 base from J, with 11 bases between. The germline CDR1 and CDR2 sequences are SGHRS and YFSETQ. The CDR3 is CASSLGSVTNEKLFF. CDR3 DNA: TGCGCCAGCAGCCTAGGCTCAGTAACTAATGAAAAACTGTTTTTT.

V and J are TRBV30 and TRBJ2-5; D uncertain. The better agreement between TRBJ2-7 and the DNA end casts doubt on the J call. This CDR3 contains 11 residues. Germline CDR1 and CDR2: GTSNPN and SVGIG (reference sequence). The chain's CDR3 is CAWSEDYEQYF. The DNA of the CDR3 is TGTGCCTGGAGTGAAGACTACGAGCAGTACTTC.

Here the CDR3 reads CASSLEVGGPYEQYF. The CDR3 bases are TGTGCCAGCAGCTTGGAGGTCGGGGGGCCCTACGAGCAGTACTTC. The V call is TRBV7-8, the J call TRBJ2-5, with D possibly TRBD2 on 7 matching bases. The DNA matches TRBJ2-7 better at its end, which makes the J call doubtful. The CDR3 is 15 residues long. Germline V gene lookup returns CDR1 SGHVS and CDR2 FQNEAQ.

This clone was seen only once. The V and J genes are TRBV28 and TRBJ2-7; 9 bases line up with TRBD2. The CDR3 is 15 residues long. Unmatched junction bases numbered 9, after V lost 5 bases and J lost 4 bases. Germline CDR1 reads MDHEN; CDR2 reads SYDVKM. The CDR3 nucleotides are TGTGCCAGCAGTCCCTCGGTTAGCGGGAGTTACGAGCAGTACTTC. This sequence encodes CASSPSVSGSYEQYF.

CDR3 in amino acids: CASSFWGINQPQHF. The CDR3 nucleotides are TGTGCCAGCAGTTTTTGGGGCATAAATCAGCCCCAGCATTTT. The rearrangement links TRBV27 to TRBJ1-5; D is perhaps TRBD1 (5 bases). V was cut by 3 bases and J by 4 bases, with 10 bases left in between. CDR3 length: 14 residues. From germline, CDR1 is MNHEY and CDR2 SMNVEV (reference sequence).

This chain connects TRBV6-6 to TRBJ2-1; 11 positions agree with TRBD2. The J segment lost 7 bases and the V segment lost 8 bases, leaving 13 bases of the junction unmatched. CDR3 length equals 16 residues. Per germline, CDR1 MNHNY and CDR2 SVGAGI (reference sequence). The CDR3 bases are TGTGCCAGCGACTTTAGCGGGAGGGCCGTTAGGAATGAGCAGTTCTTC. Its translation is CASDFSGRAVRNEQFF.

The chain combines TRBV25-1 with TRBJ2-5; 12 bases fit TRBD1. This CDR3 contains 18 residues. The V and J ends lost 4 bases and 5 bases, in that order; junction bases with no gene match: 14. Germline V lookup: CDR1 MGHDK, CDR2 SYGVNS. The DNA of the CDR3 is TGTGCCAGCAGTGGACCCTATAGGGGACAGGGGGCCATGGAGACCCAGTACTTC. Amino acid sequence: CASSGPYRGQGAMETQYF.

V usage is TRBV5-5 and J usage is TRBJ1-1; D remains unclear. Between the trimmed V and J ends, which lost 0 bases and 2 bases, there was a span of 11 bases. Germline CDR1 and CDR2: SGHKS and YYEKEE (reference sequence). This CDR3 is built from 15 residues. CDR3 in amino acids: CASSLGPGRNTEAFF. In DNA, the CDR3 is TGTGCCAGCAGCTTGGGGCCCGGGAGAAACACTGAAGCTTTCTTT.

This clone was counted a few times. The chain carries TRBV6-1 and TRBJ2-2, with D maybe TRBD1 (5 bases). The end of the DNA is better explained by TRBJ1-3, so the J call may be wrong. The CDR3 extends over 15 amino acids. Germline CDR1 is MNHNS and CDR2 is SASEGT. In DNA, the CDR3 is TGTGCCAGCAGGAAAGAGACAGCCTCTGGAAACACCATATATTTT. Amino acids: CASRKETASGNTIYF.

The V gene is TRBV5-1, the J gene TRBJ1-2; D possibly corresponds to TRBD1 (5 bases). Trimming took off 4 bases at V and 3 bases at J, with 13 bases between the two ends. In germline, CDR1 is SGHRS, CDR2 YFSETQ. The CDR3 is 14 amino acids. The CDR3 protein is CASSVGGDYYGYTF. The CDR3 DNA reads TGCGCCAGCAGCGTTGGGGGGGACTACTATGGCTACACCTTC.

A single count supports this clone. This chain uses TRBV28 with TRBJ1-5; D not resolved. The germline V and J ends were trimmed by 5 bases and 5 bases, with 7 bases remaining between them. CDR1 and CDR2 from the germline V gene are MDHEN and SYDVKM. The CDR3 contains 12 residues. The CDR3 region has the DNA TGTGCCAGCAGTAGCCGAGATCAGCCCCAGCATTTT. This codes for CASSSRDQPQHF.